Below, 20 T cell receptor beta chains from the same sample are listed, as sequenced in a study of cytomegalovirus exposure and HLA in healthy donors. Produced via immunoSEQ multiplex PCR; TCRdb's table is partial and in-frame only. Of tens of thousands of clones in the sample, 80% to 90% were seen once. The sample consisted of PBMCs. The receptors here all came from a woman aged 18-29 years in good health and CMV-seropositive.

The V gene is TRBV30, the J gene TRBJ1-2; no firm D call. Trimming took 2 bases from V and 8 from J, leaving 9 bases between them. The CDR3 consists of 11 residues. Germline lookup yields CDR1 GTSNPN and CDR2 SVGIG (reference sequence). The CDR3 DNA reads as TGTGCCTGGAGTCTCGGGGAGGGCTACACCTTC. Encoded protein: CAWSLGEGYTF.

As DNA, the CDR3 is TGTGCCAGCAGCTTGACGGGTGGCCCGAGACAGGGCTCTGGCTACACCTTC. Residues: CASSLTGGPRQGSGYTF. J is TRBJ1-2 and V is TRBV7-9; 7 bases are shared with TRBD1. CDR1 SEHNR and CDR2 FQNEAQ come from the germline V gene (reference sequence). The ends lost 3 bases at V and 7 bases at J; junction bases unmatched: 17. The CDR3 sequence is 17 residues long.

J is TRBJ2-7 and V is TRBV11-2; TRBD2 matches at 7 bases. Germline loops: CDR1 SGHAT, CDR2 FQNNGV. Unmatched junction bases numbered 4, after V lost 4 bases and J lost 1 base. This CDR3 region has 14 residues. The CDR3 DNA is TGTGCCAGCAGCTATACGGGGGGTTCCTACGAGCAGTACTTC. This sequence encodes CASSYTGGSYEQYF.

The chain employs TRBV5-8 and TRBJ2-7, with TRBD2 as a possible D gene (5 bases). Germline V gene lookup returns CDR1 SGHTS and CDR2 YDEGEE. The CDR3 has 16 amino acids. Trimming shortened V by 0 bases and J by 0 bases, and 13 bases separated the two germline ends. The CDR3 sequence: CASSLAVGISSYEQYF. The CDR3 bases are TGTGCCAGCAGCTTGGCTGTCGGGATTTCCTCCTACGAGCAGTACTTC.

V is TRBV29-1 and J is TRBJ2-1; the match to TRBD2 covers 9 bases. The germline CDR1 and CDR2 sequences are SQVTM and ANQGSEA. The CDR3 is made up of 16 amino acids. The ends lost 1 base at V and 4 bases at J; junction bases unmatched: 8. The CDR3 loop reads CSVEGLADRSYNEQFF. CDR3 nucleotides: TGCAGCGTTGAAGGACTAGCGGACCGTAGTTACAATGAGCAGTTCTTC.

V is TRBV27 and J is TRBJ1-1; possible D gene TRBD1, 5 bases. Looked up from germline, CDR1 is MNHEY and CDR2 is SMNVEV (reference sequence). The CDR3 is 16 residues long. V shed 0 bases and J shed 1 base, with 12 bases lying between them. CDR3 bases: TGTGCCAGCAGTTTATCGGAGGGGCTCGGGAACACTGAAGCTTTCTTT. Amino acids: CASSLSEGLGNTEAFF.

This chain uses TRBV7-6 with TRBJ2-1; no clear D gene. The germline V and J ends were trimmed by 0 bases and 9 bases, with 9 bases remaining between them. CDR3 length: 13 residues. Germline CDR1 reads SGHVS; CDR2 reads FNYEAQ. The CDR3 DNA sequence: TGTGCCAGCAGCTTAGCGTCGTCCGGTGAGCAGTTCTTC. This encodes CASSLASSGEQFF.

The chain links TRBV7-9 to TRBJ2-5; 7 bases map to TRBD1. The CDR3 is 17 residues long. With V trimmed by 4 bases and J by 4 bases, 15 bases remained unmatched. Germline values: CDR1 SEHNR, CDR2 FQNEAQ (reference sequence). CDR3 DNA: TGTGCCAGCAGCTCCCCCTTTACCGGACAGGAATTAGAGACCCAGTACTTC. The encoded protein is CASSSPFTGQELETQYF.

The chain recombines TRBV30 with TRBJ2-3; no firm D call. The CDR3 has 14 amino acids. Germline CDR1 and CDR2: GTSNPN and SVGIG (reference sequence). V lost 0 bases and J lost 0, with 7 bases in between. The CDR3 region has the DNA TGTGCCTGGAGTGTCGGTGCTAGCACAGATACGCAGTATTTT. This sequence encodes CAWSVGASTDTQYF.

The CDR3 nucleotides read TGCAGCGTGGCCCAACTAGCGCTACTATACAATGAGCAGTTCTTC. Its translation: CSVAQLALLYNEQFF. The J gene is TRBJ2-1, the V gene TRBV29-1, with 7 bases identical to TRBD2. Germline V gives CDR1 SQVTM, CDR2 ANQGSEA. The CDR3 runs to 15 residues. V lost 6 bases, J lost 4 bases, and 12 bases stayed unmatched.

The J gene is TRBJ1-5, the V gene TRBV30, with TRBD1 identical over 7 bases. Germline V gene lookup returns CDR1 GTSNPN and CDR2 SVGIG (reference sequence). This CDR3 is built from 16 residues. Germline trimming cut 2 bases from V and 6 bases from J; bases unmatched to any gene: 13. CDR3 bases: TGTGCCTGGAGTTTACCACAGGGGCAGGGCACTCAGCCCCAGCATTTT. It yields the protein CAWSLPQGQGTQPQHF.

This chain links TRBV27 with TRBJ2-1; maybe TRBD2 (6 bases). V shed 6 bases and J shed 7 bases, with 10 bases lying between them. The CDR3 totals 12 residues. Germline-derived CDR1 and CDR2 are MNHEY and SMNVEV (reference sequence). DNA for the CDR3: TGTGCCAGCAGCGGGAGTTATAATGAGCAGTTCTTC. It encodes CASSGSYNEQFF.

This clone turned up a few times. V usage is TRBV29-1 and J usage is TRBJ1-2; a weak D match, TRBD1 (6 bases). Looked up from germline, CDR1 is SQVTM and CDR2 is ANQGSEA. This CDR3 contains 13 residues. The germline V and J ends were trimmed by 3 bases and 4 bases, with 12 bases remaining between them. The CDR3 coding sequence is TGCAGCGTTGATAATACAGGGACCTATGGCTACACCTTC. It specifies CSVDNTGTYGYTF. The full variable domain, rest sourced from reference TRBV29-1 and TRBJ1-2, is SAVISQKPSRDICQRGTSLTIQCQVDSQVTMMFWYRQQPGQSLTLIATANQGSEATYESGFVIDKFPISRPNLTFSTLTVSNMSPEDSSIYLCSVDNTGTYGYTFGSGTRLTVV.

The chain has TRBV5-1 and TRBJ1-4, with D hard to call. V lost 0 bases to trimming and J lost 4 bases, with 7 bases between them. Per the germline V gene, CDR1 is SGHRS and CDR2 is YFSETQ. This CDR3 has 14 residues. The CDR3 nucleotides read TGCGCCAGCAGCTTGGGACGGGTTAATGAAAAACTGTTTTTT. It yields the protein CASSLGRVNEKLFF.

The CDR3, as DNA: TGTGCCAGCTCACCACTCCCTGAACCGCAGGGAGGTGGCTACACCTTC. Protein sequence: CASSPLPEPQGGGYTF. The V gene is TRBV18, the J gene TRBJ1-2; the D gene is possibly TRBD1 (5 bases). This CDR3 region has 16 residues. CDR1 is KGHSH, CDR2 LQKENI, per germline. Trimming took off 1 base at V and 7 bases at J, with 19 bases between the two ends.

For this clone: Sequence at one end of the junction differs from germline and may be a read error. V is TRBV7-7 and J is TRBJ2-5; TRBD2 matches at 12 bases. CDR3 size: 16 residues. Germline CDR1 and CDR2: SSHAT and FNYEAQ (reference sequence). In nucleotides, the CDR3 is TGTGCTAGCAGCTTGGGTCTAGCGGGAGGGCAAGAGACCCAGTACTTC. This encodes CASSLGLAGGQETQYF.

The chain carries TRBV7-6 and TRBJ2-1; TRBD1 matches at 7 bases. The CDR3 runs 14 residues. The J segment lost 4 bases and the V segment lost 4 bases, leaving 4 bases of the junction unmatched. Germline V gene sequence: CDR1 SGHVS, CDR2 FNYEAQ. The CDR3 DNA reads as TGTGCCAGCAGCTCCATGGGACAGTACAATGAGCAGTTCTTC. The encoded protein is CASSSMGQYNEQFF.

The CDR3 here is CASSLRGDPKETQYF. CDR3 nucleotides: TGTGCCAGCAGCTTACGGGGAGACCCGAAAGAGACCCAGTACTTC. The chain employs TRBV7-9 and TRBJ2-5; tentatively, D is TRBD2 (5 bases). The V end lost 2 bases, the J end lost 3 bases, and 13 bases lay between the germline ends. Germline values: CDR1 SEHNR, CDR2 FQNEAQ (reference sequence). CDR3 length: 15 amino acids. Together with reference TRBV7-9 and TRBJ2-5, the CDR3 gives the full variable domain: DTGVSQNPRHKITKRGQNVTFRCDPISEHNRLYWYRQTLGQGPEFLTYFQNEAQLEKSRLLSDRFSAERPKGSFSTLEIQRTEQGDSAMYLCASSLRGDPKETQYFGPGTRLLVL.

The gene calls are TRBV10-2 and TRBJ1-5, with D maybe TRBD1 (5 bases). V lost 3 bases and J 11 bases, leaving 20 bases between the germline ends. The germline V gene encodes CDR1 WSHSY and CDR2 SAAADI. There are 15 residues in the CDR3. In DNA form, the CDR3 reads TGCGCCAGCAGTGAAGGTAGGGGCCTGGGCAAGGCCCAGCATTTT. Protein product: CASSEGRGLGKAQHF.

This clone was detected only a few times. The chain recombines TRBV7-9 with TRBJ1-2; no clear D. The CDR3 extends over 14 amino acids. V gave up 1 base and J gave up 3 bases, with 9 bases separating them. Germline CDR1 and CDR2: SEHNR and FQNEAQ (reference sequence). In nucleotides, the CDR3 is TGTGCCAGCAGCTTAGTGCGGGATGACTATGGCTACACCTTC. It specifies CASSLVRDDYGYTF.